The 4 T cell receptor beta chains given below trace back to one sample, sequenced in a study of T-cell reconstitution after alpha-beta-depleted transplantation in children. Unique molecular identifiers were built into the TCRbeta library. From the PCR reads, TCRdb called clonotypes with MiXCR, one entry per CDR3 protein. The sample lists some 240,000 distinct CDR3 sequences, approximately 12% occurring once. Sample: PBMCs from the stem cell graft donor, taken from the stem cell graft. The source is a human donor who donated a stem cell graft to a child with acute lymphoblastic leukemia.

This clonotype has at least ten counts. The rearrangement uses TRBV11-1 and TRBJ2-2; maybe TRBD2 (5 bases). CDR3 size: 18 residues. V dropped 3 bases and J dropped 3 bases, with 20 bases sitting between them. Germline CDR1 reads SGHAT; CDR2 reads FQDESV (reference sequence). The CDR3 DNA reads as TGTGCCAGCAGCTTCTACGGGGTTCGAGGTTCTGACACCGGGGAGCTGTTTTTT. Protein sequence: CASSFYGVRGSDTGELFF.

V gene TRBV19 combines with J gene TRBJ2-7, with TRBD1 as a possible D gene (6 bases). Germline V gene data show CDR1 as LNHDA and CDR2 as SQIVND (reference sequence). Trimming cost V 3 bases and J 3 bases, with 12 bases left between them. The CDR3 is 14 amino acids. The CDR3 spells CASSIYEGGYEQYF. The CDR3 DNA is TGTGCCAGTAGTATTTACGAAGGGGGCTACGAGCAGTACTTC.

This clonotype was detected many times. The CDR3 loop reads CAISEGGGAGSYGYTF. The CDR3 DNA follows: TGTGCCATCAGTGAAGGAGGGGGAGCGGGGAGCTATGGCTACACCTTC. The rearrangement links TRBV10-3 to TRBJ1-2, with D possibly matching TRBD1 (6 bases). The CDR3 extends over 16 amino acids. The germline V gene encodes CDR1 ENHRY and CDR2 SYGVKD. V lost 3 bases and J 4 bases, leaving 18 bases between the germline ends.

The chain employs TRBV28 and TRBJ1-1; D gene ambiguous. Germline V gene data show CDR1 as MDHEN and CDR2 as SYDVKM. CDR3 length: 14 amino acids. The germline V and J ends were trimmed by 10 bases and 6 bases, with 21 bases remaining between them. This CDR3 is CAIAPGVSGSEAFF. The CDR3 nucleotides are TGTGCCATCGCCCCCGGTGTCTCGGGCTCTGAAGCTTTCTTT.